Below are 25 T cell receptor beta chains sequenced from a single sample in a study of T cell responses to AZD1222 COVID-19 vaccine. Repertoires were generated with immunoSEQ multiplex PCR, while TCRdb's copy carries only in-frame clones and drops some. This table holds more than 110,000 clones, about nine tenths found once. Specimen: peripheral blood, collected on day 0 of AZD1222 vaccination. These receptor sequences come from an adult in good health.

The genes are TRBV14 and TRBJ2-7; D possibly corresponds to TRBD1 (5 bases). The germline V gene encodes CDR1 SGHDN and CDR2 FVKESK. This CDR3 is built from 16 residues. V lost 2 bases and J lost 0, with 14 bases in between. CDR3 in amino acids: CASSQFQGRLSYEQYF. The CDR3 DNA follows: TGTGCCAGCAGCCAATTCCAGGGCAGACTCTCCTACGAGCAGTACTTC.

The chain joins TRBV30 to TRBJ1-4; D is perhaps TRBD1 (6 bases). The CDR3 extends over 14 amino acids. V lost 0 bases and J lost 6, with 11 bases in between. CDR1 and CDR2 from the germline V gene are GTSNPN and SVGIG (reference sequence). CDR3 sequence: CAWSVVGAYEKLFF. CDR3 DNA sequence: TGTGCCTGGAGTGTAGTGGGGGCATATGAAAAACTGTTTTTT.

J is TRBJ1-5 and V is TRBV19; D perhaps matches TRBD1 (5 bases). CDR3 length: 13 amino acids. Trimming shortened V by 6 bases and J by 6 bases, and 12 bases separated the two germline ends. CDR1 and CDR2 from the germline V gene are LNHDA and SQIVND (reference sequence). The CDR3 spells CASRGRWAQPQHF. The CDR3, as DNA: TGTGCCAGTAGGGGACGGTGGGCTCAGCCCCAGCATTTT.

The chain joins TRBV7-9 to TRBJ2-1; no reliable D call. The CDR3 is made up of 14 amino acids. V lost 5 bases, J lost 6 bases, and 14 bases lay in between. Germline V lookup: CDR1 SEHNR, CDR2 FQNEAQ (reference sequence). The CDR3 spells CASSPQPRSNEQFF. In DNA form, the CDR3 reads TGTGCCAGCAGCCCCCAACCTAGAAGCAATGAGCAGTTCTTC.

The rearrangement uses TRBV12-3 or TRBV12-4 and TRBJ1-2, with D unclear. This CDR3 has 13 amino acids. V lost 0 bases and J 8 bases, leaving 10 bases between the germline ends. CDR3 sequence: CASSLAGPSGYTF. In DNA, the CDR3 is TGTGCCAGCAGTTTAGCGGGTCCGAGCGGCTACACCTTC.

CDR3 nucleotides: TGTGCCAGCAGTTACTCGGGCAGACCTCACTATGGCTACACCTTC. Translated, it gives CASSYSGRPHYGYTF. The V and J genes are TRBV6-5 and TRBJ1-2; D gene ambiguous. The V and J ends lost 0 bases and 3 bases respectively, with 11 bases between them. The CDR3 has 15 residues. Germline assignment: CDR1 MNHEY and CDR2 SVGAGI.

This clone was found once. The CDR3 DNA follows: TGTGCCAGCAGCTTAGGACTAGCGGGAGCCCCAGAGCAGTTCTTC. Amino acids: CASSLGLAGAPEQFF. The chain links TRBV13 to TRBJ2-1, with 11 bases fitting TRBD2. J was trimmed by 10 bases and V by 0 bases; bases with no gene match: 5. CDR1 and CDR2 from the germline V gene are PRHDT and FYEKMQ (reference sequence). This CDR3 contains 15 residues.

V usage is TRBV19 and J usage is TRBJ2-7; unclear D gene. The CDR3 covers 13 residues. CDR1 is LNHDA and CDR2 is SQIVND in the germline V gene (reference sequence). Trimming removed 5 bases from V and 7 bases from J, with 15 bases in between. The DNA for the CDR3 is TGTGCCAGTAGTCCCCCGGCCCTGGGGGAGCAGTACTTC. Encoded protein: CASSPPALGEQYF.

The chain employs TRBV11-3 and TRBJ2-7; D is tentatively TRBD1 or TRBD2 (5 bases each). Trimming removed 2 bases from V and 7 bases from J, with 9 bases in between. The CDR3 consists of 12 residues. In germline, CDR1 is SGHNT, CDR2 YENEEA. The CDR3 loop reads CASSLSWGEQYF. CDR3 DNA: TGTGCCAGCAGCTTAAGTTGGGGGGAGCAGTACTTC.

The rearrangement joins TRBV7-9 to TRBJ1-2; the match to TRBD1 covers 9 bases. The CDR3 totals 15 residues. With 5 bases clipped from V and 4 bases from J, the junction kept 8 bases outside the gene matches. CDR1 is SEHNR, CDR2 FQNEAQ, per germline (reference sequence). CDR3 sequence: CASSPITTGGYGYTF. The CDR3 coding sequence is TGTGCCAGCAGCCCGATAACGACAGGGGGCTATGGCTACACCTTC.

The chain recombines TRBV21-1 with TRBJ2-4. TRBV21-1 is an annotated pseudogene. The length of the CDR3 is 15 residues. The CDR3 is CASSKAPIAKNIQYF. In DNA, the CDR3 is TGTGCCAGCAGCAAAGCGCCGATAGCCAAAAACATTCAGTACTTC.

The V gene is TRBV5-1, the J gene TRBJ1-1; D is unresolved. This CDR3 has 13 residues. Germline V gene sequence: CDR1 SGHRS, CDR2 YFSETQ. V gave up 4 bases and J gave up 1 base, with 8 bases separating them. This CDR3 reads CASSSRENTEAFF. The CDR3, as DNA: TGCGCCAGCAGCAGCCGGGAGAACACTGAAGCTTTCTTT.

Regarding this clone: Distinct nucleotide sequences in the sample also encode this CDR3. The chain carries TRBV3-1 (or the pseudogene TRBV3-2) and TRBJ2-1; 9 positions agree with TRBD2. The ends lost 4 bases at V and 6 bases at J; junction bases unmatched: 10. The CDR3 runs 16 residues. Germline V CDR1 and CDR2: LGHDT, YNNKEL (reference sequence). CDR3 coding DNA: TGTGCCAGCAGCCTTGGGTGGGCGGGGGGGTTCAATGAGCAGTTCTTC. Amino acids: CASSLGWAGGFNEQFF.

The chain employs TRBV7-2 and TRBJ2-5; 9 bases map to TRBD2. From germline, CDR1 is SGHTA and CDR2 FQGNSA. The V and J ends lost 4 bases and 5 bases, in that order; junction bases with no gene match: 8. The CDR3 length is 15 residues. This chain's CDR3 is CASSSYRGGDETQYF. The DNA for the CDR3 is TGTGCCAGCAGCTCATACCGCGGGGGGGATGAGACCCAGTACTTC.

The chain combines TRBV3-1 (or the pseudogene TRBV3-2) with TRBJ2-3; tentative D call: TRBD2 (5 bases). The germline gives CDR1 LGHDT, CDR2 YNNKEL (reference sequence). Deletions cut 0 bases from V and 1 base from J, with 17 bases between. The CDR3 totals 18 residues. The CDR3 DNA follows: TGTGCCAGCAGCCAAGAGTTGACGTGGACTGGAGGCACAGATACGCAGTATTTT. It codes for CASSQELTWTGGTDTQYF.

J is TRBJ2-1 and V is TRBV3-1 (or the pseudogene TRBV3-2); 11 nucleotides align to TRBD2. Trimming removed 0 bases from V and 4 bases from J; junction bases left unmatched: 8. Germline V gene lookup returns CDR1 LGHDT and CDR2 YNNKEL (reference sequence). The CDR3 consists of 18 residues. CDR3 sequence (DNA): TGTGCCAGCAGCCAAGATAAGTCTAGCGGGAGGAAATACAATGAGCAGTTCTTC. Translation: CASSQDKSSGRKYNEQFF.

The V gene is TRBV5-6, the J gene TRBJ2-3; 9 positions agree with TRBD2. The V and J ends lost 2 bases and 4 bases, in that order; junction bases with no gene match: 5. Looked up from germline, CDR1 is SGHDT and CDR2 is YYEEEE. CDR3 length: 15 amino acids. CDR3 in DNA: TGTGCCAGCAGCTTTCCGACTAGCGGCCCAGATACGCAGTATTTT. This translates into CASSFPTSGPDTQYF.

The CDR3 DNA reads as TGTGCCACCAGTGGGAACAGGGGCCGTGGCTACACCTTC. This codes for CATSGNRGRGYTF. The rearrangement links TRBV24-1 to TRBJ1-2; 7 bases are shared with TRBD1. Germline CDR1 KGHDR, CDR2 SFDVKD. V gave up 5 bases and J gave up 7 bases; unmatched junction bases: 6. This CDR3 region has 13 residues.

This CDR3 reads CASSFGTGTGGYEQYF. The CDR3 DNA is TGTGCCAGCAGTTTTGGGACAGGGACTGGTGGCTACGAGCAGTACTTC. V and J are TRBV28 and TRBJ2-7, with 9 positions matching TRBD1. V gave up 3 bases and J gave up 3 bases; unmatched junction bases: 9. From germline, CDR1 is MDHEN and CDR2 SYDVKM. This CDR3 comprises 16 residues. The full variable domain, with the rest looked up from reference TRBV28 and TRBJ2-7, is DVKVTQSSRYLVKRTGEKVFLECVQDMDHENMFWYRQDPGLGLRLIYFSYDVKMKEKGDIPEGYSVSREKKERFSLILESASTNQTSMYLCASSFGTGTGGYEQYFGPGTRLTVT.

V gene TRBV18 combines with J gene TRBJ1-1, with TRBD1 as a possible D gene (5 bases). The V gene lost 0 bases and the J gene lost 6 bases, with 17 bases spanning the gap. The germline CDR1 and CDR2 sequences are KGHSH and LQKENI. This CDR3 is 16 amino acids long. CDR3 DNA sequence: TGTGCCAGCTCACCACCTTCCCCCAGGGAGCCTTCTGAAGCTTTCTTT. Translating it yields CASSPPSPREPSEAFF.

A remark on this clone: The sample contains more than one DNA sequence encoding this CDR3. This chain links TRBV6-5 with TRBJ2-5; D perhaps matches TRBD2 (5 bases). CDR3 length equals 13 residues. Germline assignment: CDR1 MNHEY and CDR2 SVGAGI. V lost 2 bases to trimming and J lost 3 bases, with 7 bases between them. Written as DNA, the CDR3 is TGTGCCAGCAGTTACGGAGGTAAAGAGACCCAGTACTTC. Its protein is CASSYGGKETQYF.

This clone showed up just once. The CDR3 sequence: CASSGWDTLTEAFF. DNA for the CDR3: TGTGCCAGCAGCGGATGGGACACCCTTACTGAAGCTTTCTTT. V gene TRBV5-6 combines with J gene TRBJ1-1; tentative D call: TRBD1 (6 bases). The CDR3 runs 14 residues. With 4 bases removed from V and 5 bases from J, the gap between germline ends came to 15 bases. Germline CDR1 and CDR2: SGHDT and YYEEEE. Using reference TRBV5-6 and TRBJ1-1 for the parts outside the CDR3, the full variable domain is DAGVTQSPTHLIKTRGQQVTLRCSPKSGHDTVSWYQQALGQGPQFIFQYYEEEERQRGNFPDRFSGHQFPNYSSELNVNALLLGDSALYLCASSGWDTLTEAFFGQGTRLTVV.

This chain uses TRBV29-1 with TRBJ1-1; no clear D. V was pared by 5 bases and J by 5 bases, with 12 bases between. CDR3 length: 12 amino acids. In germline, CDR1 is SQVTM, CDR2 ANQGSEA. CDR3 amino acids: CSVREGETEAFF. DNA for the CDR3: TGCAGCGTTCGGGAGGGAGAAACTGAAGCTTTCTTT.

The chain recombines TRBV6-5 with TRBJ1-1; D gene ambiguous. CDR3 length: 13 residues. V was trimmed by 7 bases and J by 1 base, leaving 10 bases between them. Germline CDR1 and CDR2: MNHEY and SVGAGI. The CDR3 is CASKSVGNTEAFF. The CDR3, as DNA: TGTGCCAGCAAGTCGGTGGGGAACACTGAAGCTTTCTTT.

The chain combines TRBV6-5 with TRBJ1-6; no definite D call. V shed 7 bases and J shed 9 bases, with 13 bases lying between them. Germline loops: CDR1 MNHEY, CDR2 SVGAGI. The CDR3 runs 13 residues. Here the CDR3 reads CASIIGPGSPLHF. CDR3 nucleotide sequence: TGTGCCAGCATCATCGGTCCGGGTTCACCCCTCCACTTT.